A single sample gave rise to the 10 T cell receptor beta chains below, sequenced in a study of graft-versus-host responses after intestinal transplantation. Sequencing used immunoSEQ multiplex PCR; TCRdb keeps in-frame clones, though not all of them. The table records about 92,000 clones, around 83% of them present only once. Their antigens remain unidentified. This specimen was unstimulated CD8+ T cells sorted from spleen or lymph node cells, taken before intestinal transplant. The receptors here all came from a human donor who received an intestinal transplant.

As regards this clone: In the same sample, other DNA sequences code for this CDR3. The chain has TRBV4-1 and TRBJ1-1; D perhaps matches TRBD1 (6 bases). This CDR3 is built from 15 residues. Germline CDR1 is MGHRA and CDR2 is YSYEKL. V gave up 1 base and J gave up 1 base, with 10 bases separating them. CDR3 loop: CASSQGRGGNTEAFF. CDR3 DNA sequence: TGCGCCAGCAGCCAAGGCCGAGGGGGGAACACTGAAGCTTTCTTT.

This chain links TRBV6-6 with TRBJ2-3, with TRBD2 matching 14 bases. The ends lost 6 bases at V and 4 bases at J; junction bases unmatched: 6. This CDR3 has 16 amino acids. Germline loops: CDR1 MNHNY, CDR2 SVGAGI (reference sequence). The CDR3, as DNA: TGTGCCAGCAGGCAGGGACTAGCGGGAGTCCCAGATACGCAGTATTTT. Translation: CASRQGLAGVPDTQYF.

The genes are TRBV29-1 and TRBJ2-5; 9 bases are a match to TRBD1. J was trimmed by 5 bases and V by 2 bases; bases with no gene match: 12. Germline V CDR1 and CDR2: SQVTM, ANQGSEA. CDR3 size: 16 residues. Here the CDR3 reads CSVETGTGSFWETQYF. CDR3 DNA: TGCAGCGTTGAAACCGGGACAGGGAGTTTTTGGGAGACCCAGTACTTC.

This sequence joins TRBV2 and TRBJ2-3; the D is unclear. The CDR3 totals 16 residues. Germline V lookup: CDR1 SNHLY, CDR2 FYNNEI. V lost 1 base to trimming and J lost 0 bases, with 11 bases between them. CDR3 region: CASSEVENSSTDTQYF. The CDR3 DNA is TGTGCCAGCAGTGAAGTTGAGAATTCTAGCACAGATACGCAGTATTTT.

The genes are TRBV4-1 and TRBJ1-2, with 7 positions matching TRBD1. Germline V gene sequence: CDR1 MGHRA, CDR2 YSYEKL. This CDR3 spans 16 amino acids. J was trimmed by 2 bases and V by 1 base; bases with no gene match: 7. The CDR3 bases are TGCGCCAGCAGCCAAGTGGGGACAGCGCCCAACTATGGCTACACCTTC. The encoded protein is CASSQVGTAPNYGYTF.

J is TRBJ1-6 and V is TRBV13, with TRBD1 matching over 8 bases. CDR1 PRHDT and CDR2 FYEKMQ come from the germline V gene (reference sequence). The length of the CDR3 is 14 residues. After removal of 5 bases from V and 10 bases from J, the junction contained 7 bases not matched to a gene. CDR3: CASSPDRGGSPLHF. The CDR3 region has the DNA TGTGCCAGCAGCCCCGACAGGGGAGGCTCACCCCTCCACTTT. The whole variable domain, remainder taken from reference TRBV13 and TRBJ1-6, is AAGVIQSPRHLIKEKRETATLKCYPIPRHDTVYWYQQGPGQDPQFLISFYEKMQSDKGSIPDRFSAQQFSDYHSELNMSSLELGDSALYFCASSPDRGGSPLHFGNGTRLTVT.

The chain recombines TRBV5-5 with TRBJ1-5; D ambiguous. Germline V lookup: CDR1 SGHKS, CDR2 YYEKEE (reference sequence). The CDR3 spans 15 residues. Trimming shortened V by 2 bases and J by 2 bases, and 11 bases separated the two germline ends. DNA of the CDR3: TGTGCCAGCAGCTTTGGCTTAAGGCGCAATCAGCCCCAGCATTTT. Protein: CASSFGLRRNQPQHF.

The CDR3 region is CASSLEGLLDEQFF. Written as DNA, the CDR3 is TGTGCCAGCAGCTTAGAGGGCTTACTGGATGAGCAGTTCTTC. This chain uses TRBV7-9 with TRBJ2-1; no definite D call. Trimming shortened V by 1 base and J by 8 bases, and 12 bases separated the two germline ends. The CDR3 spans 14 residues. The germline V gene encodes CDR1 SEHNR and CDR2 FQNEAQ (reference sequence).

J is TRBJ2-3 and V is TRBV13; 14 bases are shared with TRBD2. Germline values: CDR1 PRHDT, CDR2 FYEKMQ (reference sequence). V was clipped by 4 bases and J by 4 bases; unmatched bases: 1. This CDR3 comprises 15 residues. The CDR3 reads CASSSGLAGADTQYF. DNA of the CDR3: TGTGCCAGCAGCTCGGGACTAGCGGGGGCAGATACGCAGTATTTT.

This clone was counted a single time. This sequence joins TRBV13 and TRBJ2-7; TRBD1 aligns across 7 bases. Unmatched junction bases numbered 12, after V lost 8 bases and J lost 5 bases. CDR1 and CDR2 from the germline V gene are PRHDT and FYEKMQ (reference sequence). This CDR3 region has 14 residues. CDR3 protein: CASGPGTVVHEQYF. In DNA, the CDR3 is TGTGCCAGCGGACCCGGGACAGTGGTACACGAGCAGTACTTC.